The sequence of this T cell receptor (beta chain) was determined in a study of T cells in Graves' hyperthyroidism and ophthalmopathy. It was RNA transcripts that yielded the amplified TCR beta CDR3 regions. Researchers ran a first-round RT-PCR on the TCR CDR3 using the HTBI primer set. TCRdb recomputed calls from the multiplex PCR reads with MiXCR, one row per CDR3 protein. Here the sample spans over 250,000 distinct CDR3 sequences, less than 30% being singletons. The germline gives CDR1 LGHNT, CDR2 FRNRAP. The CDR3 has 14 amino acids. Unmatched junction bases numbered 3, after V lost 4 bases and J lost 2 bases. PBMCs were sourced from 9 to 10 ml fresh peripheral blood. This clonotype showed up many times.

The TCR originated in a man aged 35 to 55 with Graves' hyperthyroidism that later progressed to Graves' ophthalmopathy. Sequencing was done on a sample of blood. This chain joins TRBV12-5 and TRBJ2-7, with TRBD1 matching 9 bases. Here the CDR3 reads CASGYGTGTYEQYF. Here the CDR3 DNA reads TGTGCTAGTGGTTACGGGACAGGGACCTACGAGCAGTACTTC.